A selection of T cell receptor beta chains follows, all from one sample in a study of regulatory T cells in long-lasting Graves disease. Each CDR3 protein is one row after TCRdb ran MiXCR on the multiplex PCR reads. Of 650,000 to 850,000 distinct CDR3 sequences in the sample, about 30% were seen once. Material: peripheral blood mononuclear cells (PBMCs), obtained when the disease was refractory, from a patient treated with antithyroid drugs. These receptors were taken from a female donor with Graves disease. CDR3s include the opening cysteine and the closing phenylalanine or tryptophan. The D gene is left open where the match is weak. Clone size is not always given. Where it is, it says once, few, many or a class for expanded clones.

TRBJ1-2 | - | - | TRBV27 | CASGSITSGAGEVYGYTF | TGTGCCAGCGGATCAATCACAAGCGGGGCTGGGGAGGTGTATGGCTACACCTTC
TRBJ2-5 | few | - | TRBV20-1 | CSARGTAWRETQYF | TGCAGTGCTAGAGGCACTGCCTGGAGAGAGACCCAGTACTTC
TRBJ1-2 | few | - | TRBV6-4 | CASSDQRFGYTF | TGTGCCAGCAGTGACCAGCGTTTTGGCTACACCTTC
TRBJ1-2 | many | - | TRBV2 | CASAGVLHGYTF | TGTGCCAGCGCTGGGGTATTGCATGGCTACACCTTC
TRBJ1-6 | - | - | TRBV7-9 | CASSSRQTDNSPLHF | TGTGCCAGCAGTTCCAGACAGACAGATAATTCACCCCTCCACTTT
TRBJ1-4 | few | - | TRBV29-1 | CSVPTTGTNEKLFF | TGCAGCGTCCCCACAACAGGGACTAATGAAAAACTGTTTTTT
TRBJ1-1 | few | - | TRBV15 | CATSRGEMNTEAFF | TGTGCCACCAGCAGAGGGGAGATGAACACTGAAGCTTTCTTT
TRBJ2-7 | - | - | TRBV20-1 | CSAPRNVIHEQYF | TGCAGCGCCCCCCGGAACGTTATCCACGAGCAGTACTTC
TRBJ1-2 | - | - | TRBV2 | CASSDRAGNYGYTF | TGTGCCAGCAGTGATAGGGCAGGGAACTATGGCTACACCTTC
TRBJ1-2 | few | TRBD1 | TRBV15 | CATSPDREYGYTF | TGTGCCACCAGCCCCGACAGGGAGTATGGCTACACCTTC
TRBJ2-3 | - | - | TRBV28 | CASSSPGQTSCLTDTQYF | TGTGCCAGCAGTTCGCCCGGACAGACGTCCTGTTTAACAGATACGCAGTATTTT
TRBJ2-6 | many | - | TRBV11-2 | CASSFSRGLGANVLTF | TGTGCCAGCAGCTTCAGTAGGGGGTTAGGGGCCAACGTCCTGACTTTC
TRBJ1-1 | few | - | TRBV28 | CASKTGLEKSFF | TGTGCCAGCAAAACAGGGCTGGAAAAATCTTTCTTT
TRBJ1-6 | - | TRBD1 | TRBV20-1 | CSASRGTALSSYNSPLHF | TGCAGTGCTAGTAGGGGGACAGCATTGAGCTCCTATAATTCACCCCTCCACTTT
TRBJ2-2 | once | TRBD2 | TRBV3-1 | CASSQFGRGNTGELFF | TGTGCCAGCAGCCAATTCGGGAGGGGGAACACCGGGGAGCTGTTTTTT
TRBJ1-6 | few | TRBD1 | TRBV3-1 | CASSQDPRTGASYNSPLHF | TGTGCCAGCAGCCAAGATCCGAGGACAGGGGCGTCCTATAATTCACCCCTCCACTTT
TRBJ1-1 | - | - | TRBV9 | CASSVEGRVGTEAFF | TGTGCCAGCAGCGTAGAGGGGCGGGTGGGCACTGAAGCTTTCTTT
TRBJ2-1 | - | - | TRBV5-1 | CASSSISGYNEQFF | TGCGCCAGCAGCTCAATTAGCGGTTACAATGAGCAGTTCTTC
TRBJ1-2 | few | - | TRBV10-3 | CAISERLNSNYGYTF | TGTGCCATCAGTGAAAGGCTGAACTCTAACTATGGCTACACCTTC
TRBJ2-5 | few | - | TRBV30 | CAWRGGAAPSGETQYF | TGTGCCTGGAGGGGGGGGGCTGCCCCCTCGGGAGAGACCCAGTACTTC
TRBJ1-6 | - | - | TRBV10-3 | CAISGIGSLGNSPLHF | TGTGCCATCAGTGGGATAGGTTCCCTGGGGAATTCACCCCTCCACTTT
TRBJ1-4 | - | - | TRBV10-3 | CAISELGAGTNEKLFF | TGTGCCATCAGTGAGTTAGGGGCTGGAACTAATGAAAAACTGTTTTTT
TRBJ2-7 | - | - | TRBV20-1 | CSARDPPEQYF | TGCAGTGCTAGAGATCCCCCCGAGCAGTACTTC
TRBJ1-1 | many | - | TRBV11-2 | CASSLTNSEAFF | TGTGCCAGCAGCTTAACTAACTCAGAAGCTTTCTTT
TRBJ2-7 | many | TRBD1 | TRBV2 | CASTEADRGGDEQYF | TGTGCCAGCACCGAGGCCGACAGGGGCGGCGACGAGCAGTACTTC
TRBJ2-7 | many | - | TRBV2 | CASSASYEQYF | TGTGCCAGCAGTGCCAGCTACGAGCAGTACTTC
TRBJ1-5 | - | TRBD1 | TRBV2 | CASSGDRGSNSNQPQHF | TGTGCCAGCAGCGGAGACAGGGGGAGTAATAGCAATCAGCCCCAGCATTTT
TRBJ2-7 | few | TRBD1 | TRBV6-1 | CAGTGVYEQYF | TGTGCCGGGACAGGGGTCTACGAGCAGTACTTC
TRBJ1-1 | - | TRBD1 | TRBV7-9 | CASSPGDRQAFF | TGTGCCAGTAGCCCAGGGGACAGACAAGCTTTCTTT
TRBJ1-1 | - | TRBD1 | TRBV20-1 | CSAPETGGYTEAFF | TGCAGTGCTCCTGAGACAGGGGGCTACACTGAAGCTTTCTTT
TRBJ1-2 | - | - | TRBV3-1 | CASRPTGTSNYGYTF | TGTGCCAGCAGACCAACCGGGACATCTAACTATGGCTACACCTTC
TRBJ1-5 | - | - | TRBV12-3/TRBV12-4 | CASSLGGQGISNQPQHF | TGTGCCAGCAGTTTGGGGGGGCAGGGCATTAGCAATCAGCCCCAGCATTTT
TRBJ1-6 | few | - | TRBV28 | CASSRDISSYNSPLHF | TGTGCCAGCAGTAGGGACATTAGCTCCTATAATTCACCCCTCCACTTT
TRBJ2-7 | many | - | TRBV6-1 | CASSEAAGATSYEQYF | TGTGCCAGCAGTGAAGCAGCAGGGGCAACCTCCTACGAGCAGTACTTC
TRBJ2-7 | few | TRBD1 | TRBV25-1 | CASSEPGQGFHEQYF | TGTGCCAGCAGTGAACCGGGACAGGGGTTCCACGAGCAGTACTTC
TRBJ2-2 | - | - | TRBV7-3 | CASSQSPGLPSLDGGELFF | TGTGCCAGCAGCCAGAGCCCGGGACTTCCGAGCCTAGATGGCGGGGAGCTGTTTTTT
TRBJ1-2 | few | TRBD1 | TRBV20-1 | CSAKGAVEGYTF | TGCAGTGCTAAGGGGGCAGTGGAAGGCTACACCTTC
TRBJ1-5 | - | - | TRBV6-1 | CASSGNRGRDQPQHF | TGTGCCAGCAGTGGAAACAGAGGGAGAGATCAGCCCCAGCATTTT
TRBJ2-7 | few | TRBD1 | TRBV11-2 | CASSLVRTGVHYEQYF | TGTGCCAGCAGCTTAGTGCGGACAGGGGTCCACTACGAGCAGTACTTC
TRBJ2-7 | few | TRBD2 | TRBV6-2/TRBV6-3 | CALSRGLAGYEQYF | TGTGCACTTTCTCGGGGACTAGCGGGATACGAGCAGTACTTC
TRBJ1-5 | many | - | TRBV27 | CASSFRGSNQPQHF | TGTGCCAGCAGTTTTCGGGGGAGCAATCAGCCCCAGCATTTT
TRBJ1-5 | few | - | TRBV5-1 | CASSLDTYSNQPQHF | TGCGCCAGCAGCCTGGACACTTATAGCAATCAGCCCCAGCATTTT
TRBJ1-1 | few | - | TRBV15 | CATSRGRRNTEAFF | TGTGCCACCAGCAGGGGCCGTCGGAACACTGAAGCTTTCTTT
TRBJ1-2 | - | - | TRBV27 | CASSPLPGQPVDYGYTF | TGTGCCAGCAGTCCACTACCGGGACAACCTGTGGACTATGGCTACACCTTC
TRBJ1-6 | - | TRBD1 | TRBV5-6 | CASKSSWSRKGGSPPHF | TGTGCCAGCAAGTCCTCCTGGTCCCGAAAAGGGGGCTCACCCCCCCACTTT
TRBJ1-1 | many | - | TRBV12-3/TRBV12-4 | CASSPDGLNTEAFF | TGTGCCAGCAGCCCTGACGGACTGAACACTGAAGCTTTCTTT
TRBJ2-5 | many | - | TRBV2 | CASSDRGQETQYF | TGTGCCAGCAGTGACAGGGGCCAAGAGACCCAGTACTTC
TRBJ1-5 | few | - | TRBV15 | CATSWSGVSNQPQHF | TGTGCCACCAGCTGGTCGGGGGTTAGCAATCAGCCCCAGCATTTT
TRBJ1-1 | - | - | TRBV5-1 | CASSRKDPNTEAFF | TGCGCCAGCAGCCGGAAAGACCCGAACACTGAAGCTTTCTTT
TRBJ2-5 | few | TRBD2 | TRBV2 | CANRAGVQETQYF | TGTGCAAATAGGGCGGGAGTTCAGGAGACCCAGTACTTC
TRBJ1-5 | - | - | TRBV6-1 | CASSETDSWNQPQHF | TGTGCCAGCAGTGAGACGGACTCTTGGAATCAGCCCCAGCATTTT
TRBJ1-1 | many | - | TRBV7-9 | CASSPQDTEAFF | TGTGCCAGCAGCCCACAAGACACTGAAGCTTTCTTT
TRBJ1-6 | many | TRBD1 | TRBV7-3 | CASSSGQAGSPLHF | TGTGCCAGCAGCTCCGGACAGGCGGGTTCACCCCTCCACTTT
TRBJ1-4 | - | - | TRBV10-2 | CASSRGFEKLFF | TGCGCCAGTAGTAGGGGCTTCGAAAAACTGTTTTTT
TRBJ2-5 | few | TRBD1 | TRBV6-1 | CASRTRPGQGEETQYF | TGTGCCAGCAGAACCCGCCCGGGACAGGGTGAAGAGACCCAGTACTTC
TRBJ1-2 | many | - | TRBV11-1 | CASSDRDTRWTF | TGTGCCAGCAGTGACCGGGACACAAGGTGGACCTTC
TRBJ2-7 | few | TRBD1 | TRBV20-1 | CSARSGQGYNEQYF | TGCAGTGCTAGGTCGGGACAGGGGTACAACGAGCAGTACTTC
TRBJ2-7 | few | TRBD1 | TRBV11-2 | CASSLLGTGTYEQYF | TGTGCCAGCAGCCTATTAGGGACAGGGACCTACGAGCAGTACTTC
TRBJ2-7 | many | - | TRBV2 | CASSDSGGNVEQYF | TGTGCCAGCAGTGATTCAGGGGGGAATGTTGAGCAGTACTTC
TRBJ2-7 | - | - | TRBV9 | CASSVGAGTPHREQYF | TGTGCCAGCAGCGTAGGCGCCGGGACACCGCACCGCGAGCAGTACTTC